This is a list of T cell receptor beta chains from one sample in a study of CD8 T cells in ankylosing spondylitis. A single record per CDR3 protein comes from TCRdb applying MiXCR to the 5' RACE reads. The data hold approximately 200,000 distinct CDR3 sequences, with roughly 13% observed a single time. The specimen sequenced was blood, either unsorted or a sorted T cell fraction (not recorded which). All receptors derive from a male donor with ankylosing spondylitis or in good health (not recorded which). The CDR3 runs from the conserved cysteine through the conserved F or W. Each record gives: D gene, V gene, J gene, clone size, CDR3 protein, CDR3 DNA. A D gene is named only where the DNA matches it firmly. Some rows mark clone size as missing; the rest say once, few, many or name a class of expanded clone.

d_call: -
v_call: TRBV11-2
j_call: TRBJ1-6
clone_size: few
cdr3_aa: CASSLDTGTRRDSPLHF
cdr3_nt: TGTGCCAGCAGCTTAGATACGGGGACACGGAGGGATTCACCCCTCCACTTT

d_call: -
v_call: TRBV12-3/TRBV12-4
j_call: TRBJ2-1
clone_size: many
cdr3_aa: CASSFRASYNEQFF
cdr3_nt: TGTGCCAGCAGTTTCCGGGCCTCCTACAATGAGCAGTTCTTC

d_call: -
v_call: TRBV5-1
j_call: TRBJ1-2
clone_size: few
cdr3_aa: CASSPWGGEEGYTF
cdr3_nt: TGCGCCAGCAGCCCATGGGGGGGTGAAGAAGGCTACACCTTC

d_call: TRBD1
v_call: TRBV11-3
j_call: TRBJ2-1
clone_size: -
cdr3_aa: CASSSGTGAYNEQFF
cdr3_nt: TGTGCCAGCAGCTCAGGGACAGGGGCCTACAATGAGCAGTTCTTC

d_call: -
v_call: TRBV4-1
j_call: TRBJ1-1
clone_size: few
cdr3_aa: CASSQGGGLGTEAFF
cdr3_nt: TGCGCCAGCAGCCAAGGGGGGGGCTTGGGAACTGAAGCTTTCTTT

d_call: -
v_call: TRBV4-2
j_call: TRBJ2-3
clone_size: -
cdr3_aa: CASSQDDNPPDTQYF
cdr3_nt: TGTGCCAGCAGCCAAGATGACAACCCCCCAGATACGCAGTATTTT

d_call: TRBD1
v_call: TRBV29-1
j_call: TRBJ2-7
clone_size: few
cdr3_aa: CSVETGASYEQYF
cdr3_nt: TGCAGCGTTGAGACAGGGGCAAGCTACGAGCAGTACTTC

d_call: TRBD1
v_call: TRBV10-3
j_call: TRBJ2-7
clone_size: few
cdr3_aa: CAISDPGRGQGFNEQYF
cdr3_nt: TGTGCCATCAGTGACCCAGGGAGGGGACAGGGATTTAACGAGCAGTACTTC

d_call: -
v_call: TRBV7-6
j_call: TRBJ2-5
clone_size: -
cdr3_aa: CASSSIGETQYF
cdr3_nt: TGTGCCAGCAGCTCGATAGGAGAGACCCAGTACTTC

d_call: -
v_call: TRBV7-9
j_call: TRBJ2-3
clone_size: few
cdr3_aa: CASSLARQVNTDTQYF
cdr3_nt: TGTGCCAGCAGCTTAGCGCGACAGGTTAACACAGATACGCAGTATTTT

d_call: TRBD2
v_call: TRBV20-1
j_call: TRBJ2-4
clone_size: many
cdr3_aa: CSAVPREGLDIQYF
cdr3_nt: TGCAGTGCCGTACCCCGGGAGGGGCTGGACATTCAGTACTTC

d_call: TRBD1
v_call: TRBV20-1
j_call: TRBJ1-1
clone_size: many
cdr3_aa: CSARDGTGDTEAFF
cdr3_nt: TGCAGTGCTAGAGATGGGACAGGGGACACTGAAGCTTTCTTT

d_call: -
v_call: TRBV9
j_call: TRBJ2-7
clone_size: few
cdr3_aa: CASSPGTITGGEQYF
cdr3_nt: TGTGCCAGCAGCCCGGGGACGATAACAGGAGGGGAGCAGTACTTC

d_call: TRBD1
v_call: TRBV7-9
j_call: TRBJ2-7
clone_size: -
cdr3_aa: CASSLPRTGDGSYEQYF
cdr3_nt: TGTGCCAGCAGCTTACCGCGGACAGGGGACGGCTCCTACGAGCAGTACTTC

d_call: TRBD2
v_call: TRBV15
j_call: TRBJ2-1
clone_size: once
cdr3_aa: CATSREGTSGPYNEQFF
cdr3_nt: TGTGCCACCAGCAGAGAGGGAACTAGCGGACCCTACAATGAGCAGTTCTTC

d_call: TRBD1
v_call: TRBV27
j_call: TRBJ1-2
clone_size: -
cdr3_aa: CASSFGTGGSNGYTF
cdr3_nt: TGTGCCAGCAGTTTTGGGACAGGGGGTTCGAATGGCTACACCTTC

d_call: TRBD1
v_call: TRBV20-1
j_call: TRBJ2-1
clone_size: few
cdr3_aa: CSARGGTGVEGEQFF
cdr3_nt: TGCAGTGCTAGAGGGGGGACAGGAGTTGAGGGTGAGCAGTTCTTC

d_call: -
v_call: TRBV11-2
j_call: TRBJ2-1
clone_size: few
cdr3_aa: CASSLGKNEQFF
cdr3_nt: TGTGCCAGCAGCTTAGGGAAGAATGAGCAGTTCTTC

d_call: -
v_call: TRBV29-1
j_call: TRBJ1-5
clone_size: -
cdr3_aa: CSVEWGSNQPQHF
cdr3_nt: TGCAGCGTTGAGTGGGGTAGCAATCAGCCCCAGCATTTT

d_call: -
v_call: TRBV2
j_call: TRBJ2-7
clone_size: -
cdr3_aa: CASSGRRDSPYEQYF
cdr3_nt: TGTGCCAGCAGTGGGAGGCGGGATTCTCCCTACGAGCAGTACTTC

d_call: -
v_call: TRBV7-9
j_call: TRBJ2-5
clone_size: many
cdr3_aa: CASSKSTQGWGETQYF
cdr3_nt: TGTGCCAGCAGCAAGTCGACCCAGGGTTGGGGAGAGACCCAGTACTTC

d_call: -
v_call: TRBV6-1
j_call: TRBJ2-1
clone_size: few
cdr3_aa: CASTYTVGSYNEQFF
cdr3_nt: TGTGCCAGCACCTACACCGTTGGATCCTACAATGAGCAGTTCTTC

d_call: TRBD1
v_call: TRBV4-1
j_call: TRBJ2-7
clone_size: many
cdr3_aa: CASSQPGQGGYEQYF
cdr3_nt: TGCGCCAGCAGCCAACCGGGACAGGGAGGCTACGAGCAGTACTTC

d_call: -
v_call: TRBV12-3/TRBV12-4
j_call: TRBJ2-7
clone_size: few
cdr3_aa: CASSLGEFKYF
cdr3_nt: TGTGCCAGCAGTTTAGGAGAGTTCAAGTACTTC

d_call: -
v_call: TRBV5-1
j_call: TRBJ2-5
clone_size: -
cdr3_aa: CASSLAEAYLQETQYF
cdr3_nt: TGCGCCAGCAGCTTGGCCGAAGCCTACCTCCAAGAGACCCAGTACTTC

d_call: TRBD1
v_call: TRBV7-2
j_call: TRBJ2-5
clone_size: -
cdr3_aa: CASSYGRQGVETQYF
cdr3_nt: TGTGCCAGCAGTTATGGACGGCAGGGGGTGGAGACCCAGTACTTC

d_call: -
v_call: TRBV7-9
j_call: TRBJ2-2
clone_size: few
cdr3_aa: CASSLVDSLTGELFF
cdr3_nt: TGTGCCAGCAGCTTAGTGGACAGTTTAACCGGGGAGCTGTTTTTT

d_call: -
v_call: TRBV12-3/TRBV12-4
j_call: TRBJ2-1
clone_size: few
cdr3_aa: CASSFSRIGQFF
cdr3_nt: TGTGCCAGCAGTTTTAGTCGAATAGGGCAGTTCTTC

d_call: -
v_call: TRBV14
j_call: TRBJ2-1
clone_size: -
cdr3_aa: CASSSLLDEQFF
cdr3_nt: TGTGCCAGCAGCTCCTTGTTAGATGAGCAGTTCTTC

d_call: -
v_call: TRBV29-1
j_call: TRBJ1-1
clone_size: many
cdr3_aa: CSQYSYRNTEAFF
cdr3_nt: TGCAGCCAATACTCTTACCGGAACACTGAAGCTTTCTTT

d_call: TRBD2
v_call: TRBV12-3/TRBV12-4
j_call: TRBJ2-7
clone_size: few
cdr3_aa: CASSFWTSGRKDYEQYF
cdr3_nt: TGTGCCAGCAGTTTTTGGACTAGCGGGAGAAAGGACTACGAGCAGTACTTC

d_call: -
v_call: TRBV30
j_call: TRBJ1-2
clone_size: few
cdr3_aa: CAWNMGSGYTF
cdr3_nt: TGTGCCTGGAACATGGGATCTGGCTACACCTTC

d_call: TRBD2
v_call: TRBV6-1
j_call: TRBJ2-2
clone_size: few
cdr3_aa: CASSLAGGTGELFF
cdr3_nt: TGTGCCAGCAGCCTAGCGGGGGGCACCGGGGAGCTGTTTTTT

d_call: -
v_call: TRBV3-1
j_call: TRBJ1-2
clone_size: few
cdr3_aa: CASSKTAPYGYTF
cdr3_nt: TGTGCCAGCTCTAAAACAGCACCATATGGCTACACCTTC

d_call: -
v_call: TRBV6-1
j_call: TRBJ1-5
clone_size: -
cdr3_aa: CASRNNGDPGNQPQHF
cdr3_nt: TGTGCCAGCAGGAATAATGGAGACCCGGGCAATCAGCCCCAGCATTTT

d_call: -
v_call: TRBV5-6
j_call: TRBJ2-1
clone_size: many
cdr3_aa: CASSLTRNEQFF
cdr3_nt: TGTGCCAGCAGCCTCACCAGGAATGAGCAGTTCTTC

d_call: TRBD1
v_call: TRBV5-5
j_call: TRBJ2-7
clone_size: -
cdr3_aa: CASSYGQGKYEQYF
cdr3_nt: TGTGCCAGCAGCTACGGACAGGGGAAATACGAGCAGTACTTC

d_call: -
v_call: TRBV10-2
j_call: TRBJ2-1
clone_size: few
cdr3_aa: CASSEDGWARSYNEQFF
cdr3_nt: TGCGCCAGCAGTGAGGATGGTTGGGCCAGGTCCTACAATGAGCAGTTCTTC

d_call: TRBD2
v_call: TRBV30
j_call: TRBJ2-7
clone_size: -
cdr3_aa: CAGRGDTSGYYEQYF
cdr3_nt: TGTGCCGGTAGAGGGGATACTAGCGGATACTACGAGCAGTACTTC

d_call: TRBD1
v_call: TRBV4-2
j_call: TRBJ2-6
clone_size: -
cdr3_aa: CASSPGTGAGANVLTF
cdr3_nt: TGTGCCAGCAGCCCGGGGACAGGGGCTGGGGCCAACGTCCTGACTTTC

d_call: TRBD2
v_call: TRBV15
j_call: TRBJ2-5
clone_size: -
cdr3_aa: CATSRDSGGAETQYF
cdr3_nt: TGTGCCACCAGCAGAGATAGCGGGGGGGCCGAGACCCAGTACTTC

d_call: -
v_call: TRBV6-1
j_call: TRBJ2-5
clone_size: few
cdr3_aa: CASSEPNSQETQYF
cdr3_nt: TGTGCCAGCAGTGAACCCAACAGCCAAGAGACCCAGTACTTC

d_call: TRBD1
v_call: TRBV25-1
j_call: TRBJ1-2
clone_size: -
cdr3_aa: CASSEYGTGGGYTF
cdr3_nt: TGTGCCAGCAGTGAATATGGGACAGGTGGTGGCTACACCTTC

d_call: -
v_call: TRBV3-1
j_call: TRBJ2-1
clone_size: few
cdr3_aa: CASSQSPSPYNEQFF
cdr3_nt: TGTGCCAGCAGCCAAAGTCCTTCCCCCTACAATGAGCAGTTCTTC